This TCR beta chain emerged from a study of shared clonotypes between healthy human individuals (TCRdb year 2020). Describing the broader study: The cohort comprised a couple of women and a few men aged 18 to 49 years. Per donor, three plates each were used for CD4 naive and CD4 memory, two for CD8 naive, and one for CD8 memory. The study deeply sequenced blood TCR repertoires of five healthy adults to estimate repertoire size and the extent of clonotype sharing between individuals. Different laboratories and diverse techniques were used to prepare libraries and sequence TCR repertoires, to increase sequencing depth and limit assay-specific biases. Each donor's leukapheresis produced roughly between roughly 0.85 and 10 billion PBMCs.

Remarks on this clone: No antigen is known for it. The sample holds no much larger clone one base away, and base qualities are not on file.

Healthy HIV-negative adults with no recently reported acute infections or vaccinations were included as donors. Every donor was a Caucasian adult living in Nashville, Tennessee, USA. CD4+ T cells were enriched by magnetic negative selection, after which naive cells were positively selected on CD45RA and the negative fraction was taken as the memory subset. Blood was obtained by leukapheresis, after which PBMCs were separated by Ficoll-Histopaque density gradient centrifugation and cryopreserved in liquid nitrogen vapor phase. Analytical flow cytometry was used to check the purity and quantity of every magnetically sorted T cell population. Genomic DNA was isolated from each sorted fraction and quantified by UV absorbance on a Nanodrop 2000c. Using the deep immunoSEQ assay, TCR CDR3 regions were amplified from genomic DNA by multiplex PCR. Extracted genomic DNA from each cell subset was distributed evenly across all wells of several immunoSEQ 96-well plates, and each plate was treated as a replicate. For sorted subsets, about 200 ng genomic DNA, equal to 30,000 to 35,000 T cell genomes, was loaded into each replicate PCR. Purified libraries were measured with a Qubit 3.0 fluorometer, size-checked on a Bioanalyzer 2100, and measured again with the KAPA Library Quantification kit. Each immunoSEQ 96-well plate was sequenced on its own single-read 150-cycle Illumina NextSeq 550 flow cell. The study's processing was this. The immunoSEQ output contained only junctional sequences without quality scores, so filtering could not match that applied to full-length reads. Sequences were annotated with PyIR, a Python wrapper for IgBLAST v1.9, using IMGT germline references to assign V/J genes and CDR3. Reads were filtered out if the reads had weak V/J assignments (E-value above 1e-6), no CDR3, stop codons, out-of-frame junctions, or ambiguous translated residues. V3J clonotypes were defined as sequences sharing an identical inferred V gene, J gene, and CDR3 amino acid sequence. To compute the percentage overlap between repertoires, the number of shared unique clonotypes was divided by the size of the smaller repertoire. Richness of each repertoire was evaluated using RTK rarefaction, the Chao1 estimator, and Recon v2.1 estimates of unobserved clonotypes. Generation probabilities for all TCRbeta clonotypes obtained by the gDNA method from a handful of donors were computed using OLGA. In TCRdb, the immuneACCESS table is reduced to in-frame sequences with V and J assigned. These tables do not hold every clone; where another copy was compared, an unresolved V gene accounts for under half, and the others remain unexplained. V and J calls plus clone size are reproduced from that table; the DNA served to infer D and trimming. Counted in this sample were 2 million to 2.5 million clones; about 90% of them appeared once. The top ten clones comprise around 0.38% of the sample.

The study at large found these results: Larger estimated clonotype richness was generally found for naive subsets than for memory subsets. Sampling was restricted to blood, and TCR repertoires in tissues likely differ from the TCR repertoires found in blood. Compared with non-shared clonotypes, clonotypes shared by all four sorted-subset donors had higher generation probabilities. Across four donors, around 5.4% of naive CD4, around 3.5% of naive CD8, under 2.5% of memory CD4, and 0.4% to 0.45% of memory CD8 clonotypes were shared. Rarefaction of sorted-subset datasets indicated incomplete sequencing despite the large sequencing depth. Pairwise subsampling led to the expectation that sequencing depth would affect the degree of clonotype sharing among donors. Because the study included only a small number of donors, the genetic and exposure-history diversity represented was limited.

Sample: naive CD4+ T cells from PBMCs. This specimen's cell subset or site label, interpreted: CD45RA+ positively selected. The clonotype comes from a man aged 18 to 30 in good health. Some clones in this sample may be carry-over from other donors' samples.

At the DNA level, the sequence is TGTGCCAGCTCACCATCACATCAGAACACTGAAGCTTTCTTT. Translated, it reads CASSPSHQNTEAFF. This receptor chain uses TRBV18 and TRBJ1-1; the D gene assignment is ambiguous. Trimming at the junction amounts to 2 bases on V and 1 base on J, and the germline ends lie 8 bases apart. The CDR3 goes from the cysteine to the phenylalanine over 14 residues. Only the CDR3 part of the read is kept: 42 bases, read in frame from the first base. CDR1 and CDR2, per the germline V gene, are KGHSH and LQKENI.